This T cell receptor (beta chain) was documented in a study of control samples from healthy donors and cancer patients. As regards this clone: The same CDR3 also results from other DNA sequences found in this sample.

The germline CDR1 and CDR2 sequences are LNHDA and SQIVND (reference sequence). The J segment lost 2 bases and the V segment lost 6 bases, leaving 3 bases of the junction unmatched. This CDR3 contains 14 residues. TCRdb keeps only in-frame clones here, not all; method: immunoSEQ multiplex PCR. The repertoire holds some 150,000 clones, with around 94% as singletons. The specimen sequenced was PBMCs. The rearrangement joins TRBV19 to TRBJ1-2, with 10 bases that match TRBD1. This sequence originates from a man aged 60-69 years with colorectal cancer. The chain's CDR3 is CASRRQGANYGYTF. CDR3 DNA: TGTGCCAGTAGACGACAGGGGGCGAACTATGGCTACACCTTC.